The present entry profiles one T cell receptor beta chain with its context. The source of the sample is a study of Ad26.COV2.S vaccination and SARS-CoV-2 variants. Libraries were prepared by immunoSEQ multiplex PCR; TCRdb keeps only in-frame clonotypes and omits some of them. The sample contains fewer than 800,000 clones, around 92% of which appear only once. The germline gives CDR1 LGHNA, CDR2 YSLEER. The CDR3 loop spans 15 amino acids. Trimming removed 0 bases at V and 7 bases at J, with 15 bases between. Specified treatment: about 20 received Ad26.COV2.S at low or high dose, single or two shots; 5 received placebo; per-sample allocation not given. The investigators took samples on day 63 after the first vaccine or placebo injection. Its platform was an Ad26 vector, and its expressed antigen was Wuhan-strain SARS-CoV-2 spike.

This sequence joins TRBV4-3 and TRBJ1-1; TRBD1 is a possible D gene (5 bases). The receptor was derived from a person between 18 and 60 years old who received the Ad26.COV2.S COVID-19 vaccine or a placebo. Specimen: peripheral blood, collected in a trial of Ad26.COV2.S vaccine versus placebo. CDR3 bases: TGCGCCAGCAGCCAAGAAACAGGATTAATGAGTGAAGCTTTCTTT. Translating gives CASSQETGLMSEAFF.